These 20 T cell receptor beta chains originate from one sample sequenced in a study of beta chain features in type 1 diabetes. Reverse transcription of all isolated RNA meant that expressed TCRB transcripts were sequenced. Some clones are missing from TCRdb's copy, which holds only in-frame ones; the method was immunoSEQ multiplex PCR. The sample shows some 240,000 clones, approximately 11% of them seen only once. Sequenced input: central memory CD4+ T cells from blood. These receptors came from a man younger than 35 in good health.

The V gene is TRBV10-3, the J gene TRBJ2-2; TRBD1 aligns across 11 bases. The CDR3 totals 15 residues. The V gene's germline CDR1 is ENHRY and CDR2 SYGVKD. V lost 7 bases, J lost 3 bases, and 4 bases stayed unmatched. CDR3 region: CAITGQGADTGELFF. Here the CDR3 DNA reads TGTGCCATCACCGGACAGGGGGCGGACACCGGGGAGCTGTTTTTT.

The rearrangement joins TRBV6-5 to TRBJ2-7, with 7 bases fitting TRBD1. Germline V CDR1 and CDR2: MNHEY, SVGAGI. The CDR3 spans 15 residues. The V and J ends lost 5 bases and 1 base, in that order; junction bases with no gene match: 8. CDR3 sequence: CASSTDRARSYEQYF. In DNA, the CDR3 is TGTGCCAGCAGTACCGACAGGGCAAGGTCCTACGAGCAGTACTTC.

In this sample, this clone turned up many times. The chain employs TRBV19 and TRBJ2-1; 7 nucleotides align to TRBD2. Germline loops: CDR1 LNHDA, CDR2 SQIVND (reference sequence). This CDR3 region has 14 residues. With 5 bases clipped from V and 1 base from J, the junction kept 2 bases outside the gene matches. DNA of the CDR3: TGTGCCAGTAGTCCCGGGGGGTCCTACAATGAGCAGTTCTTC. Amino acids: CASSPGGSYNEQFF. Combining the CDR3 with reference TRBV19 and TRBJ2-1 gives the whole variable domain DGGITQSPKYLFRKEGQNVTLSCEQNLNHDAMYWYRQDPGQGLRLIYYSQIVNDFQKGDIAEGYSVSREKKESFPLTVTSAQKNPTAFYLCASSPGGSYNEQFFGPGTRLTVL.

The rearrangement uses TRBV15 and TRBJ1-2, with D maybe TRBD1 (5 bases). Germline V gene data show CDR1 as LNHNV and CDR2 as YYDKDF (reference sequence). The V end was cut by 0 bases, the J end by 6 bases, with 11 bases between. The CDR3 runs to 14 residues. CDR3 DNA sequence: TGTGCCACCAGCAGAGATTGGGACGCCCATGGCTACACCTTC. Translated, it gives CATSRDWDAHGYTF.

This clone was picked up many times. The rearrangement joins TRBV5-1 to TRBJ2-5; 7 positions agree with TRBD1. The CDR3 spans 15 residues. CDR1 is SGHRS, CDR2 YFSETQ, per germline. With V trimmed by 5 bases and J by 2 bases, 9 bases remained unmatched. The CDR3 loop is CASSPTGQAQETQYF. CDR3 DNA: TGCGCCAGCAGTCCAACTGGACAGGCGCAAGAGACCCAGTACTTC.

This clone has just a few counts. The DNA of the CDR3 is TGTGCCATCAGTGGAGGACAGGGGTGGAGCACCGGGGAGCTGTTTTTT. Amino acids: CAISGGQGWSTGELFF. The chain employs TRBV10-3 and TRBJ2-2; TRBD1 matches 9 bases. The length of the CDR3 is 16 residues. Germline trimming cut 4 bases from V and 4 bases from J; bases unmatched to any gene: 7. CDR1 is ENHRY and CDR2 is SYGVKD in the germline V gene.

The V call is TRBV5-1, the J call TRBJ2-7; D unresolved. This CDR3 spans 15 amino acids. V lost 1 base and J lost 2, with 13 bases in between. Germline V gene data show CDR1 as SGHRS and CDR2 as YFSETQ. CDR3 loop: CASSLKSVGTYEQYF. For the CDR3, the DNA is TGCGCCAGCAGCTTGAAATCGGTGGGAACCTACGAGCAGTACTTC.

This clone was counted at least ten times. J is TRBJ1-4 and V is TRBV25-1; tentative D call: TRBD1 (6 bases). Germline V gives CDR1 MGHDK, CDR2 SYGVNS. This CDR3 has 13 residues. With 9 bases removed from V and 2 bases from J, the gap between germline ends came to 10 bases. CDR3 protein: CARKGQTNEKLFF. CDR3 in DNA: TGTGCCAGAAAAGGACAGACTAATGAAAAACTGTTTTTT.

There are many counts of this clone. This chain joins TRBV14 and TRBJ1-2; TRBD1 might be the D (6 bases). The germline gives CDR1 SGHDN, CDR2 FVKESK. With 5 bases removed from V and 8 bases from J, the gap between germline ends came to 15 bases. This CDR3 region has 13 residues. The CDR3 protein is CASSFTGIGGYTF. The CDR3 DNA sequence: TGTGCCAGCAGCTTTACAGGGATTGGAGGCTACACCTTC.

This clone was observed many times. CDR3 residues: CASSSADRPGYTF. In nucleotides, the CDR3 is TGTGCCAGCAGTTCCGCGGACAGGCCTGGCTACACCTTC. The chain uses TRBV27 and TRBJ1-2, with 7 bases matching TRBD1. The CDR3 is 13 amino acids. CDR1 is MNHEY and CDR2 is SMNVEV in the germline V gene (reference sequence). The ends lost 4 bases at V and 7 bases at J; junction bases unmatched: 6.

The CDR3 nucleotides read TGTGCCAGCAGTTCTCCGGGACAGTGGAACACCGGGGAGCTGTTTTTT. This gives the protein CASSSPGQWNTGELFF. V is TRBV28 and J is TRBJ2-2; 7 positions agree with TRBD1. J lost 1 base, V lost 4 bases, and 6 bases had no gene match. This CDR3 comprises 16 residues. Germline CDR1 is MDHEN and CDR2 is SYDVKM.

Comment on this clone: Different DNA sequences within this sample yield the same CDR3. The CDR3, as DNA: TGTGCCAGCAGCCTGGGGACTAGCGGGAGGACAGATACGCAGTATTTT. Translating it yields CASSLGTSGRTDTQYF. The chain links TRBV11-3 to TRBJ2-3; 15 bases are shared with TRBD2. This CDR3 comprises 16 residues. CDR1 is SGHNT, CDR2 YENEEA, per germline. After removal of 5 bases from V and 3 bases from J, the junction contained 3 bases not matched to a gene.

CDR3 DNA: TGTGCCAGCAGACAGGGGGCGTACACAGATACGCAGTATTTT. Translating gives CASRQGAYTDTQYF. This sequence joins TRBV6-1 and TRBJ2-3; TRBD1 aligns across 9 bases. CDR3 length: 14 amino acids. The germline CDR1 and CDR2 sequences are MNHNS and SASEGT. The trim removed 6 bases at V and 2 bases at J, leaving 3 bases unmatched.

This clone has more than one count but fewer than ten. Distinct nucleotide sequences in the sample also encode this CDR3. The chain combines TRBV29-1 with TRBJ2-3; 13 nucleotides match TRBD2. In germline, CDR1 is SQVTM, CDR2 ANQGSEA. With V trimmed by 7 bases and J by 2 bases, 3 bases remained unmatched. The CDR3 extends over 14 amino acids. The CDR3, as DNA: TGCAGCGGAGGACTAGCGGGGGACACAGATACGCAGTATTTT. It translates to CSGGLAGDTDTQYF.

This clone was detected a few times. The V and J genes are TRBV18 and TRBJ2-5, with D perhaps TRBD1 (5 bases). V gave up 0 bases and J gave up 4 bases, with 12 bases separating them. The CDR3 loop spans 15 amino acids. Germline V gene data show CDR1 as KGHSH and CDR2 as LQKENI. CDR3 bases: TGTGCCAGCTCACCACCTGGCCAGGGTGGAGAGACCCAGTACTTC. Protein: CASSPPGQGGETQYF.

The chain has TRBV7-9 and TRBJ1-4, with 7 nucleotides matching TRBD1. Trimming at V came to 5 bases and at J to 5 bases, leaving 11 bases not matched to a gene. From germline, CDR1 is SEHNR and CDR2 FQNEAQ (reference sequence). This CDR3 comprises 16 residues. The CDR3 loop is CASSRRSGTANEKLFF. DNA of the CDR3: TGTGCCAGCAGCAGACGGAGCGGGACAGCGAATGAAAAACTGTTTTTT.

This clone was seen only a few times. The V and J genes are TRBV14 and TRBJ2-5; 8 bases line up with TRBD1. The tail of the sequence fits TRBJ2-7 better, so the J call may be wrong. The CDR3 sequence is 14 residues long. Looked up from germline, CDR1 is SGHDN and CDR2 is FVKESK. DNA of the CDR3: TGTGCCAGCAGCCAATCGGACAGGGTGGGCGAGCAGTACTTC. This translates into CASSQSDRVGEQYF.

The rearrangement uses TRBV4-3 and TRBJ2-4; 7 bases line up with TRBD2. Germline V lookup: CDR1 LGHNA, CDR2 YSLEER. Trimming removed 0 bases from V and 6 bases from J; junction bases left unmatched: 5. This CDR3 has 15 amino acids. For the CDR3, the DNA is TGCGCCAGCAGCCAAGATTCGGCTAGCGGAAACATTCAGTACTTC. Residues: CASSQDSASGNIQYF.

This clone was picked up many times. This chain joins TRBV14 and TRBJ2-1; no definite D call. Germline-derived CDR1 and CDR2 are SGHDN and FVKESK. Trimming stripped 4 bases from V and 5 bases from J, with 12 bases between. The CDR3 runs 14 residues. CDR3 in amino acids: CASSLGTDNNEQFF. CDR3 in DNA: TGTGCCAGCAGCCTTGGCACCGACAACAATGAGCAGTTCTTC.

This clone was recorded a few times. The chain joins TRBV15 to TRBJ2-5; 9 nucleotides line up with TRBD2. CDR1 and CDR2 (germline): LNHNV, YYDKDF (reference sequence). CDR3 size: 16 residues. The V segment lost 0 bases and the J segment 5 bases; nucleotides outside the gene matches: 7. Written as DNA, the CDR3 is TGTGCCACCAGCAGAGATCTAGGAGCGGGAGGTGAGACCCAGTACTTC. Translating gives CATSRDLGAGGETQYF. The full variable domain, completed using reference TRBV15 and TRBJ2-5, is DAMVIQNPRYQVTQFGKPVTLSCSQTLNHNVMYWYQQKSSQAPKLLFHYYDKDFNNEADTPDNFQSRRPNTSFCFLDIRSPGLGDTAMYLCATSRDLGAGGETQYFGPGTRLLVL.